Reported below is one T cell receptor beta chain. This record comes from a study of blood T cell repertoires in COVID-19. Authors' data handling: Amplifying reference gene primers gave estimates of nucleated cell counts. Sequenced by immunoSEQ multiplex PCR; TCRdb stores in-frame clones only, minus some. V and J calls and clone size are given by that table; D and trimming were obtained from the DNA. The sample lists a few hundred thousand clones; 89% were seen once. V was cut by 4 bases and J by 6 bases, with 19 bases left in between. Germline CDR1 reads KGHDR; CDR2 reads SFDVKD. The CDR3 runs to 16 residues.

The material sequenced was peripheral blood. The sequence was collected from a woman aged 60-75 years with acute or convalescent COVID-19. V and J are TRBV24-1 and TRBJ2-3; D is perhaps TRBD2 (6 bases). The CDR3 loop reads CATSDPLGTGLDTQYF. The DNA for the CDR3 is TGTGCCACCAGTGACCCCCTTGGGACTGGCTTGGATACGCAGTATTTT.